Listed below are T cell receptor beta chains from one sample, sequenced in a study of blood T cell repertoires in COVID-19. The method was immunoSEQ multiplex PCR; TCRdb's version includes in-frame clones alone and lacks a portion of them. Here the sample spans 300,000 to 450,000 clones, approximately 92% being singletons. Source material: PBMCs or T cells enriched from blood (not recorded which). Receptors were obtained from a man aged 18 to 35 who had recovered from COVID-19. The CDR3 runs from the conserved cysteine through the conserved F or W. The D gene is left open where the match is weak. Not all rows give a size; the values are once, few, many and, for expanded clones, a class.

clone_size d_call j_call v_call cdr3_nt cdr3_aa
- - TRBJ2-3 TRBV6-1 TGTGCCAGCAGTGAAAGGGGAGATACGCAGTATTTT CASSERGDTQYF
- TRBD2 TRBJ2-3 TRBV3-1/TRBV3-2 TGTGCCAGCAGCCAGGACCTTAGCGGGGGACCCACAGATACGCAGTATTTT CASSQDLSGGPTDTQYF
- TRBD2 TRBJ2-7 TRBV13 TGTGCCAGCAGCTTAGTGGGACTAGCGGGAAAGCAGTACTTC CASSLVGLAGKQYF
once TRBD2 TRBJ2-1 TRBV5-1 TGCGCCAGCAGCTTGGCGGGAGGGACTAGCGGGAATGAGCAGTTCTTC CASSLAGGTSGNEQFF
- TRBD2 TRBJ2-1 TRBV4-3 TGCGCCAGCAGCCAAGATCGAGCGGCCGGGCTAGCGGGATACAATGAGCAGTTCTTC CASSQDRAAGLAGYNEQFF
- - TRBJ1-6 TRBV3-1/TRBV3-2 TGTGCCAGCAGCCAAGGCGAGATAATGGCCCTCCACTTT CASSQGEIMALHF
once - TRBJ2-3 TRBV28 TGTGCCAGCAGTTTATTAGCAGATACGCAGTATTTT CASSLLADTQYF
- - TRBJ1-4 TRBV3-1/TRBV3-2 - CASSTSTGTGEKLFF
- - TRBJ2-5 TRBV28 TGTGCCAGCAGCCCCCCGGCCCTGGGGGGGACCCAGTACTTC CASSPPALGGTQYF
- - TRBJ1-2 TRBV5-6 TGTGCCAGCAGCGACCTGGGCGCACCGACAGGTGGCTACACCTTC CASSDLGAPTGGYTF
- TRBD1 TRBJ1-6 TRBV19 TGTGCCAGTAGTATGGGACAGCTTAATTCACCCCTCCACTTT CASSMGQLNSPLHF
few TRBD2 TRBJ2-1 TRBV7-2 TGTGCCAGCAGCCCAAGCAGCCTAGCGGGAGGGGGGCAGTTCTTC CASSPSSLAGGGQFF
- TRBD1 TRBJ2-6 TRBV9 TGTGCCAGCAGCGGCCCTGACAGGGGGTCCGGGGCCAACGTCCTGACTTTC CASSGPDRGSGANVLTF
- TRBD1 TRBJ1-3 TRBV11-3 TGTGCCAGCAGCTACAGGGGTGGAAACACCATATATTTT CASSYRGGNTIYF
- TRBD1 TRBJ1-1 TRBV7-9 TGTGCCAGCAGCGCCGGGACAGTCAACACTGAAGCTTTCTTT CASSAGTVNTEAFF
- - TRBJ2-1 TRBV7-9 TGTGCCAGCAGCTTTCGCGCTAGCAACAATGAGCAGTTCTTC CASSFRASNNEQFF
- - TRBJ2-7 TRBV18 TGTGCCAGCTCACCACGTAACCGGGGGTTGGAGAGCGAGCAGTACTTC CASSPRNRGLESEQYF
- - TRBJ1-1 TRBV7-9 TGTGCCAGCAGCTTAGGAGCCGAGAACACTGAAGCTTTCTTT CASSLGAENTEAFF
once TRBD2 TRBJ2-2 TRBV7-2 TGTGCCAGCAGCTTTACGTTAGGGACTATGAACACCGGGGAGCTGTTTTTT CASSFTLGTMNTGELFF
once - TRBJ1-2 TRBV24-1 TGTGCCACCAGTGACAGTTTGTATGGCTACACCTTC CATSDSLYGYTF
- - TRBJ2-3 TRBV27 TGTGCCAGCTATAGCGTACTACGCACAGATACGCAGTATTTT CASYSVLRTDTQYF
- TRBD2 TRBJ2-1 TRBV12-5 TGTGCTAGTGGTTCGGGCGGGGGGCTCGGGAAGTTCTTC CASGSGGGLGKFF
- - TRBJ2-7 TRBV19 TGTGCCAGTAGTAACGTGGGGACTGTCTCCTACGAGCAGTACTTC CASSNVGTVSYEQYF
- - TRBJ1-1 TRBV29-1 TGCAGCGTTGAAGACCACTGGACAGCAGTGAACACTGAAGCTTTCTTT CSVEDHWTAVNTEAFF
- - TRBJ1-4 TRBV28 TGTGCCAGCATCGGGTGGGCTAATGAAAAACTGTTTTTT CASIGWANEKLFF
- - TRBJ1-2 TRBV6-5 TGTGCCAGCGCGGAGGTAGGAAACTATGGCTACACCTTC CASAEVGNYGYTF
- - TRBJ2-1 TRBV7-9 TGTGCCAGCAGCATCGACGGGAGCTCCTACAATGAGCAGTTCTTC CASSIDGSSYNEQFF
- - TRBJ2-2 TRBV5-6 TGTGCCAGCAGCAGAGCTCAGGGGAGTGGCACCGGGGAGCTGTTTTTT CASSRAQGSGTGELFF
once - TRBJ1-5 TRBV19 TGTGCCAGTAGTATAGACAGGGGAGAGCAGCCCCAGCATTTT CASSIDRGEQPQHF
- - TRBJ1-2 TRBV6-5 TGTGCCAGCACCCGACCCGGGAACTATGGCTACACCTTC CASTRPGNYGYTF
- TRBD1 TRBJ1-5 TRBV6-6 TGTGCCAGCAGTCGGGACAGTGGGCCTAATAGCAATCAGCCCCAGCATTTT CASSRDSGPNSNQPQHF
- - TRBJ2-1 TRBV7-6 TGTGCCAGCAGCGTATCCGGACTCGTCTACAATGAGCAGTTCTTC CASSVSGLVYNEQFF
- TRBD1 TRBJ2-1 TRBV13 TGTGCCAGCAGCACCCGACAGGGGGCCAATGAGCAGTTCTTC CASSTRQGANEQFF
- TRBD1 TRBJ1-4 TRBV30 TGTGCCTGGAGTGGGGGACAGGGGGAAAAACTGTTTTTT CAWSGGQGEKLFF
- - TRBJ2-7 TRBV12-3/TRBV12-4 TGTGCCAGCAGTTTAGTATCGGCCTACGAGCAGTACTTC CASSLVSAYEQYF
- TRBD1 TRBJ2-7 TRBV3-1/TRBV3-2 TGTGCCAGCAGCGACACAGGGGTGGGCGAGCAGTACTTC CASSDTGVGEQYF
- - TRBJ2-7 TRBV2 TGTGCCAGCAGACGCGGAACCGGATACTCCTACGAGCAGTACTTC CASRRGTGYSYEQYF
- - TRBJ1-2 TRBV5-1 TGCGCCAGCAGCTTCGTTGCCGGGTCCGACTATGGCTACACCTTC CASSFVAGSDYGYTF
once - TRBJ1-2 TRBV15 TGTGCCACCAGCAGACCTGACACCTACTATGGCTACACCTTC CATSRPDTYYGYTF
- - TRBJ2-2 TRBV28 TGTGCCAGCAGTCCTGGGGGCAAGGACGCCGGTACCGGGGAGCTGTTTTTT CASSPGGKDAGTGELFF
- - TRBJ2-2 TRBV7-7 TGTGCCAGCAGCTTGGGGGGGCCTAACACCGGGGAGCTGTTTTTT CASSLGGPNTGELFF
- - TRBJ1-5 TRBV30 TGTGCCTGGTCTCACGGTGGCAATCAGCCCCAGCATTTT CAWSHGGNQPQHF
- - TRBJ2-7 TRBV6-2/TRBV6-3 TGTGCCAGCAGTTGGAGTCCGAGCTCCTACGAGCAGTACTTC CASSWSPSSYEQYF
- - TRBJ2-7 TRBV29-1 TGCAGCGTTGATTTAGAGGGAGATTCTTACGAGCAGTACTTC CSVDLEGDSYEQYF
- - TRBJ2-6 TRBV12-5 TGTGCTAGTGTAGCCTCTGGGGCCAACGTCCTGACTTTC CASVASGANVLTF
- TRBD2 TRBJ2-2 TRBV2 TGTGCCAGCAGTGGGACTAGCGGGGGGACTTCTGGGGAGCTGTTTTTT CASSGTSGGTSGELFF
- - TRBJ1-5 TRBV5-1 TGCGCCAGCAGCTTGGACGGAGGGTCGTATCAGCCCCAGCATTTT CASSLDGGSYQPQHF
- - TRBJ2-1 TRBV5-1 TGCGCCAGCAGCTTTTGGGGGGCCTACAATGAGCAGTTCTTC CASSFWGAYNEQFF